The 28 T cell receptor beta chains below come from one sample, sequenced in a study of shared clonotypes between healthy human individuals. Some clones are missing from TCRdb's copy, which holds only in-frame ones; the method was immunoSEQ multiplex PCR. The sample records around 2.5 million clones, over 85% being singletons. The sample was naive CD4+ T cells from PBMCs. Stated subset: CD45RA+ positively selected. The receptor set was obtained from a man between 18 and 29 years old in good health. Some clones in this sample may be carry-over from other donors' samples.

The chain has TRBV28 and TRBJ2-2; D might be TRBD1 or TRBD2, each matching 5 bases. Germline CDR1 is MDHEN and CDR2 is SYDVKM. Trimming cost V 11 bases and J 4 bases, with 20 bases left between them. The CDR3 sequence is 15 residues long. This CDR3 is CAGRGVGESTGELFF. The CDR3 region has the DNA TGTGCCGGCCGAGGTGTGGGGGAGAGCACCGGGGAGCTGTTTTTT.

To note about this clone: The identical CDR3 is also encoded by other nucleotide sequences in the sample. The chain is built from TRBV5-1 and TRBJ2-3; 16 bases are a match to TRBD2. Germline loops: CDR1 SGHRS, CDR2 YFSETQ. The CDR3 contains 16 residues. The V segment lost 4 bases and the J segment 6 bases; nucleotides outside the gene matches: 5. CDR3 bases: TGCGCCAGCAGCCCGGGACTAGCGGGAGGGGCGGATACGCAGTATTTT. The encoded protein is CASSPGLAGGADTQYF.

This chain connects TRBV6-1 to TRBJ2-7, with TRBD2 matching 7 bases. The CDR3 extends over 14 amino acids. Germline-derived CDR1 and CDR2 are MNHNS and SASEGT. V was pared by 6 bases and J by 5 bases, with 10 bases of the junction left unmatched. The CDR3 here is CASRIRGGGDEQYF. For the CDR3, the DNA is TGTGCCAGCAGGATCCGCGGGGGAGGCGACGAGCAGTACTTC.

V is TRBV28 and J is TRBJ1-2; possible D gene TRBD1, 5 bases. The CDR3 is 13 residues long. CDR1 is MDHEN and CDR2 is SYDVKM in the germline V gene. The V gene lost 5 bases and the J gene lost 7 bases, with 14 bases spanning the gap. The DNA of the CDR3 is TGTGCCAGCAGTCTCCCCCAGGGTTTTGGCTACACCTTC. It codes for CASSLPQGFGYTF.

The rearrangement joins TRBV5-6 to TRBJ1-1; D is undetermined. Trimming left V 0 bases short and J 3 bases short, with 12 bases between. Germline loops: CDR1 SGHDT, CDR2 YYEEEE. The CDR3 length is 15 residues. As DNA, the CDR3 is TGTGCCAGCAGCTTGGCCTTGGGCGGGCACACTGAAGCTTTCTTT. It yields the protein CASSLALGGHTEAFF.

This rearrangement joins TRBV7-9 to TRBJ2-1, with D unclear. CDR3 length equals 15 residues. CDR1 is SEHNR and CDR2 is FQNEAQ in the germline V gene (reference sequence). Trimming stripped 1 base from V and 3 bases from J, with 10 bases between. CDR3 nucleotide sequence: TGTGCCAGCAGCTTAGGCGATTCCGGCTACAATGAGCAGTTCTTC. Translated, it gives CASSLGDSGYNEQFF.

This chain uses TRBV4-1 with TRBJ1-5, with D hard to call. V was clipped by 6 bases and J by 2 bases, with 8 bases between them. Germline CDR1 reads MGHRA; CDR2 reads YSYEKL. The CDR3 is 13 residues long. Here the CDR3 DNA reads TGCGCCAGCAGTGACCCCCGCAATCAGCCCCAGCATTTT. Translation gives CASSDPRNQPQHF.

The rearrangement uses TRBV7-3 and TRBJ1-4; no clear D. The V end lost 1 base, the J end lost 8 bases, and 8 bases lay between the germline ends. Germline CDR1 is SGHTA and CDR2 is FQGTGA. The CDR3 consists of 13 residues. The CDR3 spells CASSLNLGEKLFF. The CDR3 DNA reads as TGTGCCAGCAGCTTAAACCTCGGCGAAAAACTGTTTTTT. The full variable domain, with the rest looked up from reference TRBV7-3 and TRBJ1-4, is GAGVSQTPSNKVTEKGKYVELRCDPISGHTALYWYRQSLGQGPEFLIYFQGTGAADDSGLPNDRFFAVRPEGSVSTLKIQRTERGDSAVYLCASSLNLGEKLFFGSGTQLSVL.

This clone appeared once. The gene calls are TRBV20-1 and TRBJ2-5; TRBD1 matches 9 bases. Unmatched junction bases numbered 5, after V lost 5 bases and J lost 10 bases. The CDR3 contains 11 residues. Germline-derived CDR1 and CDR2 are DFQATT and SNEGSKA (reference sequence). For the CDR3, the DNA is TGCAGTGCTGGGGACAGGGTGGACCAGTACTTC. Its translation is CSAGDRVDQYF.

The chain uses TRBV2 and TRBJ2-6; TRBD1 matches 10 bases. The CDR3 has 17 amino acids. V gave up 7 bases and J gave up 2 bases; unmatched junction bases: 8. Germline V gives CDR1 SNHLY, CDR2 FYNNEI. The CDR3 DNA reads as TGTGCCAGCACAGCCGGGACAGGGGTTCCTGGGGCCAACGTCCTGACTTTC. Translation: CASTAGTGVPGANVLTF.

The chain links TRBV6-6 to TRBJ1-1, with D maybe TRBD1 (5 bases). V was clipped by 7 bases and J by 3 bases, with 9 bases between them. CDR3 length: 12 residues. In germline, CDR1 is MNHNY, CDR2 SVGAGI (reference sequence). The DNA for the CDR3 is TGTGCCAGCACGGTAGGGGACACTGAAGCTTTCTTT. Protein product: CASTVGDTEAFF.

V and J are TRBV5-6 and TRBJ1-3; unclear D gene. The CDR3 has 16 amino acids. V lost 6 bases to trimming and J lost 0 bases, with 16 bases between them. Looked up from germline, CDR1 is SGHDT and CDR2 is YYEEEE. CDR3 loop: CASTRRQTISGNTIYF. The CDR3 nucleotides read TGTGCCAGCACCCGCAGACAAACCATCTCTGGAAACACCATATATTTT. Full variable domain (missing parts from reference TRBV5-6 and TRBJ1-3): DAGVTQSPTHLIKTRGQQVTLRCSPKSGHDTVSWYQQALGQGPQFIFQYYEEEERQRGNFPDRFSGHQFPNYSSELNVNALLLGDSALYLCASTRRQTISGNTIYFGEGSWLTVV.

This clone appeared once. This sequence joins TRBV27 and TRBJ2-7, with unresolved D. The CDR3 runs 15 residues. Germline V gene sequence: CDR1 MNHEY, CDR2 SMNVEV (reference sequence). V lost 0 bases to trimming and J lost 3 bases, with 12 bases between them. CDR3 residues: CASSLSEAPFYEQYF. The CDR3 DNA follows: TGTGCCAGCAGTTTATCGGAAGCGCCTTTCTACGAGCAGTACTTC.

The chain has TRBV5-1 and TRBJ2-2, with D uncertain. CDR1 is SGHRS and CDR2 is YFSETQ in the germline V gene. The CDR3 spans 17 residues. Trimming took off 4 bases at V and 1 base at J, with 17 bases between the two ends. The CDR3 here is CASSPRSGPKNTGELFF. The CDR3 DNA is TGCGCCAGCAGCCCGAGGAGTGGCCCCAAGAACACCGGGGAGCTGTTTTTT.

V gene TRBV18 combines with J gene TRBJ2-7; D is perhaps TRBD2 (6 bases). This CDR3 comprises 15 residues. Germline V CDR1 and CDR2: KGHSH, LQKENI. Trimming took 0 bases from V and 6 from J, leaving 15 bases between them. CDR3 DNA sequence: TGTGCCAGCTCACCACCTCCCAGCGGGCTGCGCGAGCAGTACTTC. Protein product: CASSPPPSGLREQYF.

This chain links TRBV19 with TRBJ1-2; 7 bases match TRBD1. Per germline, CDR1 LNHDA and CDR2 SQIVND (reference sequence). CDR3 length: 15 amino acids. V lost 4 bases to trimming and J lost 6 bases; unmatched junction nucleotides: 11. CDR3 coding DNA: TGTGCCAGTAGTACCCTTCGGACAGGAGGAGATGGCTACACCTTC. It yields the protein CASSTLRTGGDGYTF. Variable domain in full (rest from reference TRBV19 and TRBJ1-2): DGGITQSPKYLFRKEGQNVTLSCEQNLNHDAMYWYRQDPGQGLRLIYYSQIVNDFQKGDIAEGYSVSREKKESFPLTVTSAQKNPTAFYLCASSTLRTGGDGYTFGSGTRLTVV.

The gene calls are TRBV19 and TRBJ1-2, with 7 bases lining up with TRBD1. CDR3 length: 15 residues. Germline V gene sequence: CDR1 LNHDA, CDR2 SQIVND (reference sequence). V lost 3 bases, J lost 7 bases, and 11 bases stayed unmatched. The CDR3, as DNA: TGTGCCAGTAGTATCCACGAGACAGGGATCGCTGGCTACACCTTC. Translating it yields CASSIHETGIAGYTF.

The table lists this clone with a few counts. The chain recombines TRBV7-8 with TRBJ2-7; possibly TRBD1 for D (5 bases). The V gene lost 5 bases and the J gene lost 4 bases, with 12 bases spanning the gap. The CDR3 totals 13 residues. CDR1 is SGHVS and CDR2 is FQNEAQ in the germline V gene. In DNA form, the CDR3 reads TGTGCCAGCAGCACCAGGGTAGGGTACGAGCAGTACTTC. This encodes CASSTRVGYEQYF.

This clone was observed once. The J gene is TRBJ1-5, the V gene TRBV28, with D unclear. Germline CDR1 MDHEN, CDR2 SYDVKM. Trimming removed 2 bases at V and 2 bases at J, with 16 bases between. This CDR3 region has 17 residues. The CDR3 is CASSLKKRPWGNQPQHF. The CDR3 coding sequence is TGTGCCAGCAGTTTAAAAAAGAGACCATGGGGCAATCAGCCCCAGCATTTT.

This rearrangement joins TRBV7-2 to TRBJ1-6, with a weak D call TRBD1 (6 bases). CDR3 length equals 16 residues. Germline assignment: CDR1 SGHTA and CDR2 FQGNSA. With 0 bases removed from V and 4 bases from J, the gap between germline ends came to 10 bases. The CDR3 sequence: CASSLASGQYNSPLHF. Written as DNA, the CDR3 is TGTGCCAGCAGCTTAGCTTCCGGACAGTATAATTCACCCCTCCACTTT.

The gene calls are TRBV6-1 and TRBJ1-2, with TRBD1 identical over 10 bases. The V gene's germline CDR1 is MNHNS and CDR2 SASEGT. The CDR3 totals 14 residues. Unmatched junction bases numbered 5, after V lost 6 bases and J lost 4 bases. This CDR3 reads CASRGTGESYGYTF. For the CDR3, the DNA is TGTGCCAGCAGGGGGACAGGGGAAAGCTATGGCTACACCTTC.

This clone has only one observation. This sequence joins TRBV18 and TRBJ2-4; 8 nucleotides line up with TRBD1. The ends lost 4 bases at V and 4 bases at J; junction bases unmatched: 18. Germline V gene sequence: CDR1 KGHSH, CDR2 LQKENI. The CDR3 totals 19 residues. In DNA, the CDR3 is TGTGCCAGCTCACTAGACAGGGGTGATGGAGTGCGTTATAAAAACATTCAGTACTTC. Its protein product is CASSLDRGDGVRYKNIQYF.

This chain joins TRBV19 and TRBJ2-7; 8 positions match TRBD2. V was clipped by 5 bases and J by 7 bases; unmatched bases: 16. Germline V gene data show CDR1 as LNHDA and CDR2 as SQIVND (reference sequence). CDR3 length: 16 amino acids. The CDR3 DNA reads TGTGCCAGTAGTCTTAGAGCGGCGGGAGGAGCTAGGGAGCAGTACTTC. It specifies CASSLRAAGGAREQYF. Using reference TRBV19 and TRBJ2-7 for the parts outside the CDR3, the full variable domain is DGGITQSPKYLFRKEGQNVTLSCEQNLNHDAMYWYRQDPGQGLRLIYYSQIVNDFQKGDIAEGYSVSREKKESFPLTVTSAQKNPTAFYLCASSLRAAGGAREQYFGPGTRLTVT.

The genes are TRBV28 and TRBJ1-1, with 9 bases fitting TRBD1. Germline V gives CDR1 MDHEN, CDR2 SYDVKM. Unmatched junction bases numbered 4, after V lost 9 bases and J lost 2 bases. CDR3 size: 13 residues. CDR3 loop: CASQTGGNTEAFF. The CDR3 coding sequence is TGTGCCAGTCAAACAGGGGGCAACACTGAAGCTTTCTTT.

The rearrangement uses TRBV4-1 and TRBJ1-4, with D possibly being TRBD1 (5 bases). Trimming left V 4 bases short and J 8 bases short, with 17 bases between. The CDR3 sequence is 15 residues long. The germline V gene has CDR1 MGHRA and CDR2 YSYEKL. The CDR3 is CASSLSGTSVEKLFF. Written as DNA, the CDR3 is TGCGCCAGCAGCCTGAGCGGGACGAGCGTCGAAAAACTGTTTTTT.

This CDR3 reads CASSEPRQGALRQFF. The CDR3 DNA sequence: TGTGCCAGCAGCGAACCCCGACAGGGGGCGCTCCGGCAGTTCTTC. The chain links TRBV6-1 to TRBJ2-1, with 10 bases that match TRBD1. Trimming removed 6 bases from V and 12 bases from J; junction bases left unmatched: 14. From germline, CDR1 is MNHNS and CDR2 SASEGT. The CDR3 extends over 15 amino acids.

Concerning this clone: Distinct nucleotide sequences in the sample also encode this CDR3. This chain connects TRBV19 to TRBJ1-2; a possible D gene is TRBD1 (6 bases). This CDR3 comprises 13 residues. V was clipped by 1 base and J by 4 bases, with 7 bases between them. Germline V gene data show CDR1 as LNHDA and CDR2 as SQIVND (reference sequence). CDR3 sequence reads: CASSIGRGYGYTF. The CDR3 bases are TGTGCCAGTAGTATAGGCAGGGGCTATGGCTACACCTTC.

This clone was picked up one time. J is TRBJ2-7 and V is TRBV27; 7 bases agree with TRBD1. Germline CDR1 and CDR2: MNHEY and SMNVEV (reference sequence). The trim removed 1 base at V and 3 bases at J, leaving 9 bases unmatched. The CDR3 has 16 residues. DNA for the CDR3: TGTGCCAGCAGTTTATTGGTGGCAGGGGGTCTCTACGAGCAGTACTTC. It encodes CASSLLVAGGLYEQYF.